This is a list of T cell receptor beta chains from one sample in a study of CD4 T cells in relation to SARS-CoV-2 and coronaviruses. These receptors have no identified antigens. Sequenced by immunoSEQ multiplex PCR; TCRdb stores in-frame clones only, minus some. Of about 29,000 clones listed, roughly 76% are singletons. Specimen: CD4+ T cells from PBMCs, cultured in vitro. These receptors were collected from a human donor in good health. Both conserved end residues are part of each CDR3. D genes are given only for firm matches. Only some rows state a clone size, as once, few, many or a class for expanded clones.

v_gene	len	abundance	j_gene	d_gene	CDR3aa	CDR3nt
TRBV19	13	-	TRBJ2-1	TRBD1	CASRTGAGNEQFF	TGTGCCAGTAGGACAGGGGCGGGGAATGAGCAGTTCTTC
TRBV2	14	-	TRBJ1-2	-	CASSERWGGDGYTF	TGTGCCAGCAGTGAACGGTGGGGGGGAGATGGCTACACCTTC
TRBV11-2	17	once	TRBJ1-1	TRBD1	CASSLDLAGGAGTEAFF	TGTGCCAGCAGCTTAGATTTGGCAGGGGGCGCCGGCACTGAAGCTTTCTTT
TRBV24-1	11	-	TRBJ2-3	-	CATRGTDTQYF	TGTGCCACCCGGGGCACAGATACGCAGTATTTT
TRBV5-1	16	few	TRBJ2-3	TRBD2	CASSPGSTSGISTQYF	TGCGCCAGCAGCCCCGGGTCGACTAGCGGGATCAGTACGCAGTATTTT
TRBV11-2	13	-	TRBJ2-1	-	CATAPSSYNEQFF	TGTGCCACCGCACCGAGCTCCTACAATGAGCAGTTCTTC
TRBV11-2	14	-	TRBJ2-3	-	CASSSIGFADTQYF	TGTGCCAGCAGCTCCATTGGATTCGCAGATACGCAGTATTTT
TRBV18	14	-	TRBJ1-6	-	CASSPATEGSPLHF	TGTGCCAGCTCACCAGCGACAGAAGGTTCACCCCTCCACTTT
TRBV3-1/TRBV3-2	14	-	TRBJ2-5	-	CASSQGPVRETQYF	TGTGCCAGCAGCCAAGGCCCGGTGCGGGAGACCCAGTACTTC
TRBV7-9	17	-	TRBJ1-1	TRBD1	CASSTTGFSNLGTEAFF	TGTGCCAGCAGCACGACAGGGTTTAGTAATTTGGGCACTGAAGCTTTCTTT
TRBV27	17	-	TRBJ2-1	TRBD2	CASRPTSGRAEINEQFF	TGTGCCAGCAGGCCGACTAGCGGGAGGGCCGAGATCAATGAGCAGTTCTTC
TRBV3-1/TRBV3-2	17	-	TRBJ2-1	TRBD2	CASSQGGGLAEFNEQFF	TGTGCCAGCAGCCAAGGGGGAGGACTAGCGGAATTCAATGAGCAGTTCTTC
TRBV19	17	once	TRBJ2-3	TRBD2	CASSTRNSGGGEDTQYF	TGTGCCAGTAGTACTCGGAACTCGGGGGGGGGTGAAGATACGCAGTATTTT
TRBV5-4	14	-	TRBJ1-2	-	CASSLGLAGDGYTF	TGTGCCAGCAGCTTGGGATTAGCGGGGGATGGCTACACCTTC
TRBV10-2	14	-	TRBJ1-4	-	CASSDGTYNEKLFF	TGCGCCAGCAGTGACGGGACGTATAATGAAAAACTGTTTTTT
TRBV21-1	16	-	TRBJ2-1	-	CASSIMWLAGGGEQFF	TGTGCCAGCAGCATAATGTGGCTAGCGGGGGGAGGTGAGCAGTTCTTC
TRBV5-1	15	few	TRBJ1-2	-	CASSLGGQLTNGYTF	TGCGCCAGCAGCTTGGGGGGGCAGCTGACGAATGGCTACACCTTC
TRBV10-3	13	-	TRBJ2-1	-	CAIRSGWSDEQFF	TGTGCCATCAGAAGCGGTTGGTCCGATGAGCAGTTCTTC
TRBV15	15	-	TRBJ2-5	TRBD2	CATSRGTSGTETQYF	TGTGCCACCAGCAGAGGGACTAGCGGGACGGAGACCCAGTACTTC
TRBV7-2	14	-	TRBJ2-7	TRBD1	CASSLRGPAYEQYF	TGTGCCAGCAGCTTAAGGGGGCCCGCCTACGAGCAGTACTTC
TRBV11-2	18	-	TRBJ2-3	TRBD2	CASSPLAGGTLSTDTQYF	TGTGCCAGCAGCCCTCTAGCGGGGGGGACTCTTAGCACAGATACGCAGTATTTT
TRBV27	16	-	TRBJ2-7	TRBD1	CASRLQGADLPYEQYF	TGTGCCAGCAGGCTGCAGGGGGCCGATCTACCCTACGAGCAGTACTTC
TRBV11-3	15	-	TRBJ2-3	-	CASSPGAYSTDTQYF	TGTGCCAGCAGCCCAGGGGCGTATAGCACAGATACGCAGTATTTT
TRBV28	15	-	TRBJ1-5	-	CASSSGGARPQPQHF	TGTGCCAGCAGTAGCGGAGGGGCCCGTCCCCAGCCCCAGCATTTT
TRBV6-5	15	-	TRBJ2-6	TRBD1	CASSDRVPGANVLTF	TGTGCCAGCAGCGACAGGGTCCCTGGGGCCAACGTCCTGACTTTC
TRBV9	15	-	TRBJ2-7	-	CASSVDTAFSYEQYF	TGTGCCAGCAGCGTAGACACAGCATTCTCCTACGAGCAGTACTTC
TRBV18	13	once	TRBJ1-2	-	CASSPDSNYGYTF	TGTGCCAGCTCACCGGACAGCAACTATGGCTACACCTTC
TRBV9	15	-	TRBJ2-7	TRBD1	CASSVGGTGGAEQYF	TGTGCCAGCAGCGTAGGTGGGACAGGGGGCGCCGAGCAGTACTTC
TRBV20-1	14	-	TRBJ2-3	-	CSASKRGPTDTQYF	TGCAGTGCTAGTAAAAGGGGTCCCACAGATACGCAGTATTTT
TRBV7-9	16	-	TRBJ1-4	-	CASSHDRGGFSEKLFF	TGTGCCAGCAGCCACGACCGGGGGGGCTTTTCTGAAAAACTGTTTTTT
TRBV21-1	16	-	TRBJ2-1	-	CASSKVKRSSYNEQFF	TGTGCCAGCAGCAAAGTCAAGCGGAGCTCCTACAATGAGCAGTTCTTC
TRBV10-1	14	-	TRBJ1-2	-	CASSESHYNYGYTF	TGCGCCAGCAGTGAGTCACACTATAACTATGGCTACACCTTC
TRBV29-1	17	-	TRBJ2-6	TRBD2	CSVGGGQKSSGANVLTF	TGCAGCGTTGGCGGGGGGCAGAAAAGCTCTGGGGCCAACGTCCTGACTTTC
TRBV19	13	-	TRBJ1-1	-	CASREGYGTEAFF	TGTGCCAGTAGGGAGGGGTATGGCACTGAAGCTTTCTTT
TRBV7-2	14	-	TRBJ2-1	-	CASSPKWRGNEQFF	TGTGCCAGCAGCCCCAAGTGGAGGGGCAATGAGCAGTTCTTC
TRBV13	17	-	TRBJ1-1	TRBD1	CASSLGGQGHLGTEAFF	TGTGCCAGCAGCTTAGGCGGACAGGGACACTTGGGGACTGAAGCTTTCTTT
TRBV7-8	15	-	TRBJ2-7	TRBD2	CASSSLSGRLGEQYF	TGTGCCAGCAGCTCCCTTAGCGGGAGACTGGGCGAGCAGTACTTC
TRBV10-1	14	few	TRBJ2-7	-	CASDGIQPPNEQYF	TGCGCCAGCGATGGAATCCAGCCGCCAAACGAGCAGTACTTC
TRBV19	15	-	TRBJ2-1	-	CASSIGQGGGNEQFF	TGTGCCAGTAGTATAGGTCAGGGGGGAGGCAATGAGCAGTTCTTC
TRBV27	13	-	TRBJ2-7	-	CASSHDRAYEQYF	TGTGCCAGCAGTCATGACAGAGCCTACGAGCAGTACTTC
TRBV7-8	14	once	TRBJ1-5	-	CASSFGDGNQPQHF	TGTGCCAGCAGCTTTGGGGACGGCAATCAGCCCCAGCATTTT
TRBV30	12	-	TRBJ2-1	TRBD2	CAWMASGNEQFF	TGTGCCTGGATGGCTAGCGGCAATGAGCAGTTCTTC
TRBV5-4	16	-	TRBJ2-7	-	CASSPRGGENLYEQYF	TGTGCCAGCAGCCCTCGAGGAGGTGAGAACCTCTACGAGCAGTACTTC
TRBV27	15	-	TRBJ2-7	-	CASRFSRGNSYKQYF	TGTGCCAGCAGGTTCTCGAGAGGGAACTCCTACAAGCAGTACTTC
TRBV19	16	-	TRBJ2-1	TRBD2	CASSLPGTSGVNEQFF	TGTGCCAGTAGTCTCCCCGGGACTAGCGGAGTCAATGAGCAGTTCTTC
TRBV2	15	few	TRBJ2-2	TRBD2	CASSAAGVRTGELFF	TGTGCCAGCAGTGCTGCGGGGGTTAGAACCGGGGAGCTGTTTTTT